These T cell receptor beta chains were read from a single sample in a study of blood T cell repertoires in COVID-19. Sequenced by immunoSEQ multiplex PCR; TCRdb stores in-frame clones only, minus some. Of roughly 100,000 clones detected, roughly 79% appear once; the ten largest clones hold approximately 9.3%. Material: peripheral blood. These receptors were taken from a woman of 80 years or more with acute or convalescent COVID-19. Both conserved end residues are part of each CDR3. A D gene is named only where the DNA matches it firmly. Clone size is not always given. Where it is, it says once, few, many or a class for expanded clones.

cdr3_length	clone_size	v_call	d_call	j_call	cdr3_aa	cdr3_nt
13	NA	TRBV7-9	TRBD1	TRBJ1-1	CASSLVGTAEAFF	TGTGCCAGCAGCTTAGTAGGGACAGCGGAAGCTTTCTTT
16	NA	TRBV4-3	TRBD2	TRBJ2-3	CASSQGGSGNTDTQYF	TGCGCCAGCAGCCAAGGAGGGAGCGGGAACACAGATACGCAGTATTTT
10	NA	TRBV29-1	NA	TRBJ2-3	CSVAQDTQYF	TGCAGCGTTGCCCAAGATACGCAGTATTTT
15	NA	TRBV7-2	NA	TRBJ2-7	CASSLGQGLVYEQYF	TGTGCCAGCAGCTTAGGTCAGGGGTTAGTGTACGAGCAGTACTTC
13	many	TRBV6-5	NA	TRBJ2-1	CASRSGLYNEQFF	TGTGCCAGCAGAAGCGGTCTTTACAATGAGCAGTTCTTC
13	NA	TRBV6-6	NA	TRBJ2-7	CASKLSGVYEQYF	TGTGCCAGCAAATTAAGCGGCGTCTACGAGCAGTACTTC
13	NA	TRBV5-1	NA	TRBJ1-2	CASSSTATYGYTF	TGCGCCAGCAGCTCAACAGCCACCTATGGCTACACCTTC
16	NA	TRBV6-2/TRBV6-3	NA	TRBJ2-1	CASSYAWSGSYNEQFF	TGTGCCAGCAGTTACGCGTGGAGCGGATCCTACAATGAGCAGTTCTTC
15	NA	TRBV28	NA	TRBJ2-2	CASSLRRMDTGELFF	TGTGCCAGCAGTTTGCGGAGGATGGACACCGGGGAGCTGTTTTTT
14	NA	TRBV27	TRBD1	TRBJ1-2	CASSRGTGEYGYTF	TGTGCCAGCAGTCGGGGGACAGGTGAATATGGCTACACCTTC
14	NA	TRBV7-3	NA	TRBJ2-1	CASSLNLRGNEQFF	TGTGCCAGCAGCTTAAACCTGCGCGGGAATGAGCAGTTCTTC
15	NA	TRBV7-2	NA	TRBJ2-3	CAKRRAGLNTDTQYF	TGTGCCAAACGCCGGGCGGGACTGAACACAGATACGCAGTATTTT
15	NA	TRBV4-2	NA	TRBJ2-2	CASSEGTGGTGELFF	TGTGCCAGCAGCGAAGGGACCGGGGGTACCGGGGAGCTGTTTTTT
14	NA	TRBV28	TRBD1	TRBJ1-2	CASSLSQTGFGYTF	TGTGCCAGCAGTTTGAGCCAGACAGGGTTTGGCTACACCTTC
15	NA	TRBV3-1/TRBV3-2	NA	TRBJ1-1	CASSPVTAFNTEAFF	TGTGCCAGCAGCCCAGTGACAGCTTTTAACACTGAAGCTTTCTTT
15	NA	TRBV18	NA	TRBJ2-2	CASSYRQGGTGELFF	TGTGCCAGCTCATACCGACAGGGAGGCACCGGGGAGCTGTTTTTT